This T cell receptor (beta chain) comes out of a study of cytomegalovirus exposure and HLA in healthy donors. Regarding the study as a whole: Earlier analysis found most TCR beta V segments productive about 87% or about 30% of the time. There were several of the most significant clusters that appeared linked to common viral pathogens in a later analysis. Listed as cytomegalovirus-associated were 170 or so TCR beta chains. As immune exposure information, only CMV serostatus was available.

Primers included in the PCR were 60 Vbeta and 13 Jbeta primers. Sequenced by immunoSEQ multiplex PCR; TCRdb stores in-frame clones only, minus some. The sample has about 100,000 clones, approximately 80% seen once; the top ten hold 0.6% to 0.95%. Comments on this clone: Its matching antigen is unknown.

CDR3 length: 15 amino acids. With V trimmed by 6 bases and J by 0 bases, 7 bases remained unmatched. The germline gives CDR1 MDHEN, CDR2 SYDVKM. The V gene is TRBV28, the J gene TRBJ2-7; 8 bases agree with TRBD1. The sample was PBMCs. The clonotype was recovered from a woman aged 60 to 75 in good health and CMV-seronegative. The CDR3 DNA follows: TGTGCCAGCAGCCTCAGGGGGCGCCTCTCCTACGAGCAGTACTTC. It translates to CASSLRGRLSYEQYF.